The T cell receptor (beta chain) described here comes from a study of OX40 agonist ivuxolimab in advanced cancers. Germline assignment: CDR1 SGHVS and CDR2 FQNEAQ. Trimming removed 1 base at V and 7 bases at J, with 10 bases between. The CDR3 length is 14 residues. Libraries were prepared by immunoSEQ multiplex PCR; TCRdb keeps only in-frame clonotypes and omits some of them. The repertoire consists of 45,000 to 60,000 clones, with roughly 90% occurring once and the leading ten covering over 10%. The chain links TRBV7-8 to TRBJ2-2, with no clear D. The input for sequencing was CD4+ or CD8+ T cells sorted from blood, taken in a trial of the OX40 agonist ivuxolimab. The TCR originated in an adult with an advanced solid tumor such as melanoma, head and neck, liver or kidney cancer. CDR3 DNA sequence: TGTGCCAGCAGCTTAGGCGAATGGGGCGGGGAGCTGTTTTTT. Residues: CASSLGEWGGELFF.